This T cell receptor beta chain was sequenced in a study of blood T cell repertoires in COVID-19. Trimming shortened V by 6 bases and J by 7 bases, and 15 bases separated the two germline ends. This CDR3 region has 13 residues. Sequenced by immunoSEQ multiplex PCR; TCRdb stores in-frame clones only, minus some. This sample has roughly 350,000 clones, with roughly 90% found just once. The rearrangement joins TRBV12-3 or TRBV12-4 to TRBJ1-2; D uncertain. The TCR was taken from a woman aged 25-40 years who had recovered from COVID-19. What was sequenced was PBMCs or T cells enriched from blood (not recorded which). The CDR3: CASSPDGAGGYTF. The CDR3 DNA follows: TGTGCCAGCAGCCCTGACGGTGCAGGTGGCTACACCTTC.